The subject of this entry is one T cell receptor beta chain. Its specificity is unknown. A much bigger clone sits one base away, suggesting this may be a read error. Germline assignment: CDR1 SNHLY and CDR2 FYNNEI. This CDR3 is built from 12 residues. 5'RACE generated cDNA with 10-nucleotide random UMIs. MiXCR was run by TCRdb on the 5' RACE reads, yielding one entry per CDR3 protein. The repertoire holds about 71,000 distinct CDR3 sequences, with nearly 3.5% as singletons. This entry comes from a study of neurological immune-mediated disorders. Study-wide results and limits: The absence of any CDR3 amino acid sequence shared by expanded clones across subjects suggests that repertoires were private in all groups.

J is TRBJ1-2 and V is TRBV2; no definite D call. Sequencing was carried out using PBMCs. The TCR was taken from a man between 40 and 49 years old with multiple sclerosis. In DNA form, the CDR3 reads TGTGCCAGCAGTGAAAAGAGCTATTGCTACACCTTC. Its protein is CASSEKSYCYTF.